These 30 T cell receptor beta chains share one sample of origin, sequenced in a study of blood T cell repertoires in COVID-19. Generated by immunoSEQ multiplex PCR, the TCRdb table keeps only in-frame clones and is missing some. The sample shows several thousand clones, 90% of them seen only once. The sequenced sample consisted of peripheral blood. The receptors were sampled from a man aged 55 to 70 with acute or convalescent COVID-19.

The J gene is TRBJ2-5, the V gene TRBV19; 9 bases are shared with TRBD2. V was pared by 7 bases and J by 0 bases, with 6 bases of the junction left unmatched. CDR1 and CDR2 from the germline V gene are LNHDA and SQIVND (reference sequence). The CDR3 spans 15 residues. CDR3 residues: CASTRTSVNQETQYF. CDR3 sequence (DNA): TGTGCCAGTACACGGACTAGCGTAAACCAAGAGACCCAGTACTTC.

In this sample, this clone turned up once. The chain has TRBV6-4 and TRBJ1-6, with 9 nucleotides matching TRBD1. With V trimmed by 2 bases and J by 8 bases, 4 bases remained unmatched. Per germline, CDR1 MRHNA and CDR2 SNTAGT. The CDR3 runs to 15 residues. The CDR3 loop reads CASSDSDRGDSPLHF. As DNA, the CDR3 is TGTGCCAGCAGTGACAGTGACAGGGGGGATTCACCCCTCCACTTT.

The chain links TRBV6-2 or TRBV6-3 to TRBJ2-1, with 10 bases that match TRBD2. The CDR3 extends over 14 amino acids. J lost 6 bases, V lost 6 bases, and 5 bases had no gene match. CDR1 is MNHEY and CDR2 is SVGEGT in the germline V gene. The CDR3 region is CASSTGTSANEQFF. The CDR3 coding sequence is TGTGCCAGCAGCACCGGGACTAGCGCCAATGAGCAGTTCTTC.

J is TRBJ1-2 and V is TRBV5-4, with TRBD1 identical over 7 bases. After removal of 0 bases from V and 2 bases from J, the junction contained 7 bases not matched to a gene. The length of the CDR3 is 16 residues. CDR1 is SGHNT and CDR2 is YYREEE in the germline V gene (reference sequence). The CDR3 loop reads CASSLEQGMWNYGYTF. CDR3 DNA: TGTGCCAGCAGCTTGGAACAGGGGATGTGGAACTATGGCTACACCTTC.

This chain joins TRBV27 and TRBJ2-7; D is possibly TRBD1 (5 bases). This CDR3 spans 13 amino acids. Germline CDR1 and CDR2: MNHEY and SMNVEV (reference sequence). V dropped 6 bases and J dropped 2 bases, with 11 bases sitting between them. The CDR3 spells CASSAGPAYEQYF. In DNA, the CDR3 is TGTGCCAGCAGCGCAGGGCCCGCCTACGAGCAGTACTTC.

The CDR3 DNA follows: TGCGCCAGCAGCCGCGAGGCCTCAGAAACCTACGAGCAGTACTTC. It encodes CASSREASETYEQYF. The V and J genes are TRBV5-1 and TRBJ2-7; D gene ambiguous. The V and J ends lost 4 bases and 2 bases respectively, with 16 bases between them. CDR3 length: 15 amino acids. The germline gives CDR1 SGHRS, CDR2 YFSETQ.

V usage is TRBV3-1 (or the pseudogene TRBV3-2) and J usage is TRBJ1-6; 9 bases map to TRBD1. V lost 4 bases and J lost 7; bases outside the gene matches: 5. The CDR3 runs to 15 residues. Germline V gene sequence: CDR1 LGHDT, CDR2 YNNKEL (reference sequence). CDR3 loop: CASSPGQGSNSPLHF. As DNA, the CDR3 is TGTGCCAGCAGCCCAGGACAGGGGTCGAATTCACCCCTCCACTTT.

The gene calls are TRBV3-1 (or the pseudogene TRBV3-2) and TRBJ1-6, with no clear D. This CDR3 has 12 amino acids. Trimming cost V 0 bases and J 9 bases, with 3 bases left between them. CDR1 LGHDT and CDR2 YNNKEL come from the germline V gene (reference sequence). This chain's CDR3 is CASSQDFSPLHF. DNA of the CDR3: TGTGCCAGCAGCCAAGACTTTTCACCCCTCCACTTT.

This chain connects TRBV11-3 to TRBJ2-3, with D possibly being TRBD2 (5 bases). This CDR3 contains 14 residues. Trimming removed 2 bases at V and 0 bases at J, with 6 bases between. Germline CDR1 reads SGHNT; CDR2 reads YENEEA. CDR3 sequence (DNA): TGTGCCAGCAGCTTACGGACTAGCACAGATACGCAGTATTTT. This encodes CASSLRTSTDTQYF.

J is TRBJ2-5 and V is TRBV6-1; D gene uncertain. The CDR3 runs 18 residues. The V gene lost 1 base and the J gene lost 5 bases, with 23 bases spanning the gap. The germline gives CDR1 MNHNS, CDR2 SASEGT. The CDR3 here is CASSEELAGSYLEETQYF. CDR3 nucleotides: TGTGCCAGCAGTGAAGAGCTGGCAGGCTCATATCTTGAGGAGACCCAGTACTTC.

V gene TRBV19 combines with J gene TRBJ2-5; no firm D call. CDR3 length: 15 residues. Germline V lookup: CDR1 LNHDA, CDR2 SQIVND (reference sequence). Trimming removed 6 bases from V and 3 bases from J, with 17 bases in between. CDR3 sequence reads: CASRLLGSAEETQYF. CDR3 DNA: TGTGCCAGTAGACTACTCGGTTCAGCAGAAGAGACCCAGTACTTC.

The CDR3 loop reads CASRPGLAGGNEQFF. In DNA form, the CDR3 reads TGTGCCAGCAGACCGGGACTAGCGGGAGGCAATGAGCAGTTCTTC. The chain employs TRBV2 and TRBJ2-1; 15 nucleotides line up with TRBD2. CDR3 length: 15 amino acids. V trimming: 6 bases; J trimming: 6 bases; junction bases outside the gene matches: 3. CDR1 and CDR2 (germline): SNHLY, FYNNEI.

The J gene is TRBJ2-1, the V gene TRBV20-1; no firm D call. The CDR3 runs 11 residues. V was clipped by 6 bases and J by 4 bases, with 7 bases between them. The germline gives CDR1 DFQATT, CDR2 SNEGSKA (reference sequence). CDR3 residues: CSAPLYNEQFF. The DNA for the CDR3 is TGCAGTGCCCCCTTATACAATGAGCAGTTCTTC.

The chain uses TRBV7-6 and TRBJ1-1, with no clear D. V lost 1 base, J lost 0 bases, and 9 bases lay in between. Germline V gives CDR1 SGHVS, CDR2 FNYEAQ. CDR3 length: 15 amino acids. The CDR3, as DNA: TGTGCCAGCAGCTTAGAAGGAGGGTTGAACACTGAAGCTTTCTTT. Its protein is CASSLEGGLNTEAFF.

CDR3 residues: CASSYLSGGDTDTQYF. CDR3 nucleotides: TGTGCCAGCAGTTATCTCAGCGGAGGGGACACAGATACGCAGTATTTT. The V and J genes are TRBV6-6 and TRBJ2-3; possibly TRBD2 for D (6 bases). This CDR3 comprises 16 residues. V lost 3 bases and J lost 2, with 15 bases in between. Germline V gene data show CDR1 as MNHNY and CDR2 as SVGAGI (reference sequence).

Only one count was recorded for this clone. This chain connects TRBV5-1 to TRBJ2-7; D gene ambiguous. Germline assignment: CDR1 SGHRS and CDR2 YFSETQ. The CDR3 has 13 residues. V lost 3 bases and J 4 bases, leaving 11 bases between the germline ends. In nucleotides, the CDR3 is TGCGCCAGCAGCTCACAGATAACTTACGAGCAGTACTTC. Its translation is CASSSQITYEQYF.

The chain is built from TRBV12-3 or TRBV12-4 and TRBJ2-2; D is uncertain. This CDR3 is built from 13 residues. Trimming left V 6 bases short and J 8 bases short, with 13 bases between. The CDR3 loop is CASRLGEWGELFF. CDR3 DNA sequence: TGTGCCAGCAGATTGGGCGAGTGGGGGGAGCTGTTTTTT.

This rearrangement joins TRBV4-2 to TRBJ2-3; TRBD1 is a possible D gene (5 bases). V gave up 1 base and J gave up 0 bases, with 11 bases separating them. The CDR3 contains 16 residues. Germline-derived CDR1 and CDR2 are LGHNA and YNFKEQ. The CDR3, as DNA: TGTGCCAGCAGCCAAGCACCCCAGGGTAGCACAGATACGCAGTATTTT. Translating it yields CASSQAPQGSTDTQYF.

V usage is TRBV19 and J usage is TRBJ2-3, with 8 positions matching TRBD2. CDR1 is LNHDA, CDR2 SQIVND, per germline (reference sequence). J gave up 6 bases and V 6 bases, and 11 bases lay outside the gene matches. The CDR3 totals 15 residues. The CDR3 DNA sequence: TGTGCCAGTAGGACGGTAGCGGGGCTTTGGGATACGCAGTATTTT. This gives the protein CASRTVAGLWDTQYF.

The gene calls are TRBV27 and TRBJ1-2; possibly TRBD1 for D (5 bases). The V and J ends lost 2 bases and 6 bases respectively, with 22 bases between them. The germline V gene has CDR1 MNHEY and CDR2 SMNVEV (reference sequence). The CDR3 runs 17 residues. CDR3 nucleotide sequence: TGTGCCAGCAGTTTACTTTTTTCGTCAGGGCGGGATAATGGCTACACCTTC. It yields the protein CASSLLFSSGRDNGYTF.

This chain joins TRBV27 and TRBJ1-2; 8 nucleotides agree with TRBD1. J lost 3 bases, V lost 5 bases, and 5 bases had no gene match. The germline V gene has CDR1 MNHEY and CDR2 SMNVEV (reference sequence). This CDR3 region has 14 residues. The CDR3 here is CASSSATGDYGYTF. In DNA form, the CDR3 reads TGTGCCAGCAGTAGTGCGACAGGGGACTATGGCTACACCTTC.

The chain has TRBV28 and TRBJ2-1; TRBD2 matches 10 bases. Germline CDR1 and CDR2: MDHEN and SYDVKM. V was clipped by 2 bases and J by 8 bases; unmatched bases: 6. The CDR3 totals 15 residues. The CDR3: CASSLSGGASDEQFF. The CDR3 region has the DNA TGTGCCAGCAGTTTAAGCGGGGGGGCCTCGGATGAGCAGTTCTTC.

The V and J genes are TRBV27 and TRBJ1-5; possible D gene TRBD1, 6 bases. Trimming took 2 bases from V and 0 from J, leaving 14 bases between them. Germline-derived CDR1 and CDR2 are MNHEY and SMNVEV (reference sequence). There are 17 residues in the CDR3. The CDR3: CASSLIPGDDSNQPQHF. CDR3 bases: TGTGCCAGCAGTTTAATCCCAGGGGACGATAGCAATCAGCCCCAGCATTTT.

Here the CDR3 reads CAISEGTYNYGYTF. The CDR3 DNA reads as TGTGCCATCAGTGAGGGTACTTATAACTATGGCTACACCTTC. The chain links TRBV10-3 to TRBJ1-2; unclear D gene. The length of the CDR3 is 14 residues. Germline V gene lookup returns CDR1 ENHRY and CDR2 SYGVKD. V was trimmed by 2 bases and J by 1 base, leaving 8 bases between them.

This chain joins TRBV6-1 and TRBJ2-5, with 9 nucleotides matching TRBD1. The V gene's germline CDR1 is MNHNS and CDR2 SASEGT. The J segment lost 12 bases and the V segment lost 1 base, leaving 12 bases of the junction unmatched. This CDR3 has 15 amino acids. CDR3 amino acids: CASSEEMGTGRSEYF. CDR3 bases: TGTGCCAGCAGTGAAGAGATGGGGACAGGGAGGTCCGAGTACTTC.

The rearrangement joins TRBV6-1 to TRBJ2-3; the match to TRBD2 covers 13 bases. The CDR3 has 17 residues. V trimming: 1 base; J trimming: 6 bases; junction bases outside the gene matches: 7. From germline, CDR1 is MNHNS and CDR2 SASEGT. The CDR3 sequence is CASSEETSGGFGDTQYF. For the CDR3, the DNA is TGTGCCAGCAGTGAAGAGACTAGCGGGGGGTTTGGGGATACGCAGTATTTT.

This sequence joins TRBV28 and TRBJ2-7, with a possible D match to TRBD1 (6 bases). Germline CDR1 is MDHEN and CDR2 is SYDVKM. The CDR3 totals 13 residues. Trimming cost V 6 bases and J 4 bases, with 13 bases left between them. Here the CDR3 reads CASSRDRPYEQYV. In nucleotides, the CDR3 is TGTGCCAGCAGCAGAGACAGGCCGTACGAGCAGTACGTC.

The chain recombines TRBV13 with TRBJ2-2, with TRBD2 identical over 7 bases. The CDR3 is made up of 13 amino acids. Germline V gene data show CDR1 as PRHDT and CDR2 as FYEKMQ (reference sequence). The trim removed 10 bases at V and 5 bases at J, leaving 7 bases unmatched. The CDR3 DNA sequence: TGTGCCAATACTGTGCGGGGGACCGGGGAGCTGTTTTTT. Its protein product is CANTVRGTGELFF.

The CDR3 protein is CASTKTGTGHIGELFF. DNA of the CDR3: TGTGCCAGCACAAAAACCGGGACAGGGCATATCGGGGAGCTGTTTTTT. The chain has TRBV27 and TRBJ2-2, with 9 bases fitting TRBD1. Germline assignment: CDR1 MNHEY and CDR2 SMNVEV (reference sequence). This CDR3 has 16 amino acids. V lost 7 bases to trimming and J lost 7 bases; unmatched junction nucleotides: 13.

V gene TRBV27 combines with J gene TRBJ1-1, with 10 nucleotides matching TRBD1. Germline CDR1 reads MNHEY; CDR2 reads SMNVEV (reference sequence). The CDR3 consists of 14 residues. Losses at the gene ends were 4 bases for V and 5 bases for J; bases not matched to a gene: 4. The CDR3 reads CASSWTGGYTEAFF. CDR3 nucleotides: TGTGCCAGCAGTTGGACAGGGGGTTATACTGAAGCTTTCTTT.